Below, 28 T cell receptor beta chains from the same sample are listed, as sequenced in a study of blood T cells in healthy people across ages. A J-beta primer mix and a sample-barcoded 5' primer were used in a second PCR of roughly 7 to 12 cycles. Using its own MiXCR run on the 5' RACE reads, TCRdb lists one record per CDR3 protein. Of roughly 800,000 distinct CDR3 sequences in the sample, 55% to 75% were seen once. The sequenced sample consisted of blood. The source is a man in his thirties or forties in good health.

This clonotype was detected only a few times. The chain joins TRBV4-1 to TRBJ2-1; 14 nucleotides agree with TRBD2. The CDR3 contains 17 residues. After removal of 5 bases from V and 5 bases from J, the junction contained 8 bases not matched to a gene. From germline, CDR1 is MGHRA and CDR2 YSYEKL. CDR3 loop: CASSSLTGLAGDNEQFF. The CDR3 nucleotides read TGCGCCAGCAGCTCACTCACGGGACTAGCGGGAGACAATGAGCAGTTCTTC.

This rearrangement joins TRBV12-3 or TRBV12-4 to TRBJ2-1; 11 bases are a match to TRBD2. J lost 6 bases, V lost 6 bases, and 7 bases had no gene match. The CDR3 length is 15 residues. The CDR3 loop is CASREGGTSGNEQFF. CDR3 DNA: TGTGCCAGCAGAGAGGGGGGGACTAGCGGCAATGAGCAGTTCTTC.

The chain joins TRBV2 to TRBJ2-5; D is possibly TRBD2 (6 bases). This CDR3 has 14 residues. Germline V gene data show CDR1 as SNHLY and CDR2 as FYNNEI. Trimming left V 3 bases short and J 7 bases short, with 15 bases between. The CDR3 protein is CASSDPSRGGTQYF. The CDR3 nucleotides are TGTGCCAGCAGTGACCCCTCCCGGGGAGGGACCCAGTACTTC.

The chain has TRBV28 and TRBJ1-4; 7 positions agree with TRBD1. The CDR3 is 14 amino acids. Germline lookup yields CDR1 MDHEN and CDR2 SYDVKM. With 10 bases clipped from V and 8 bases from J, the junction kept 13 bases outside the gene matches. CDR3 in DNA: TGTGCCACTAAATGGGAGGGGGCAGTGGAAAAACTGTTTTTT. Protein: CATKWEGAVEKLFF.

The CDR3 reads CASSSGGSIRTDTQYF. The CDR3 nucleotides are TGTGCCAGCAGTAGCGGGGGGAGTATTCGCACAGATACGCAGTATTTT. The V gene is TRBV9, the J gene TRBJ2-3, with 10 bases identical to TRBD2. Germline assignment: CDR1 SGDLS and CDR2 YYNGEE. J gave up 1 base and V 5 bases, and 7 bases lay outside the gene matches. The CDR3 length is 16 residues.

This clonotype was detected only a few times. The chain is built from TRBV12-3 or TRBV12-4 and TRBJ1-2; the D is unclear. V lost 1 base, J lost 4 bases, and 7 bases lay in between. CDR3 size: 13 residues. CDR3 protein: CASSLERGYGYTF. CDR3 nucleotides: TGTGCCAGCAGTTTAGAGCGGGGCTATGGCTACACCTTC.

The chain couples TRBV20-1 to TRBJ1-6, with D unclear. Germline V gives CDR1 DFQATT, CDR2 SNEGSKA (reference sequence). V dropped 1 base and J dropped 3 bases, with 4 bases sitting between them. This CDR3 is built from 13 residues. CDR3 sequence: CSARGLYNSPLHF. For the CDR3, the DNA is TGCAGTGCTAGAGGTCTCTATAATTCACCCCTCCACTTT.

The J gene is TRBJ1-6, the V gene TRBV6-2 or TRBV6-3; 7 nucleotides agree with TRBD1. The V and J ends lost 1 base and 4 bases, in that order; junction bases with no gene match: 16. This CDR3 has 20 amino acids. Germline values: CDR1 MNHEY, CDR2 SVGEGT. CDR3 sequence reads: CASSYLRRQGVVPYNSPLHF. The CDR3, as DNA: TGTGCCAGCAGTTACTTACGACGCCAGGGGGTTGTGCCGTATAATTCACCCCTCCACTTT.

This clonotype showed up many times. This chain uses TRBV5-1 with TRBJ2-7; D ambiguous. Germline CDR1 SGHRS, CDR2 YFSETQ. V lost 4 bases, J lost 0 bases, and 11 bases lay in between. The CDR3 runs to 14 residues. The DNA of the CDR3 is TGCGCCAGCAGCCCGGGCTCCAGCTCCTACGAGCAGTACTTC. As protein: CASSPGSSSYEQYF. Full variable domain (missing parts from reference TRBV5-1 and TRBJ2-7): KAGVTQTPRYLIKTRGQQVTLSCSPISGHRSVSWYQQTPGQGLQFLFEYFSETQRNKGNFPGRFSGRQFSNSRSEMNVSTLELGDSALYLCASSPGSSSYEQYFGPGTRLTVT.

This chain uses TRBV4-2 with TRBJ2-1; 10 bases are a match to TRBD2. Trimming removed 4 bases from V and 6 bases from J; junction bases left unmatched: 15. The CDR3 covers 18 residues. Germline CDR1 LGHNA, CDR2 YNFKEQ. In DNA form, the CDR3 reads TGTGCCAGCAGCCCCAAACCCCAAACTAGCGGGGCTACCAATGAGCAGTTCTTC. Translated: CASSPKPQTSGATNEQFF.

The chain links TRBV6-5 to TRBJ2-3; the D gene is possibly TRBD2 (6 bases). CDR1 and CDR2 from the germline V gene are MNHEY and SVGAGI. Trimming pared 8 bases from V and 3 bases from J, leaving 15 bases between. The CDR3 has 14 amino acids. The CDR3 DNA reads TGTGCCAGCTCCAGGGAGGCCGAGACAGATACGCAGTATTTT. Translated, it gives CASSREAETDTQYF.

The genes are TRBV27 and TRBJ2-2; 8 bases map to TRBD2. Germline V CDR1 and CDR2: MNHEY, SMNVEV (reference sequence). CDR3 length: 15 residues. The trim removed 2 bases at V and 3 bases at J, leaving 2 bases unmatched. The CDR3 nucleotides read TGTGCCAGCAGTTTAACTAGCGGTTACACCGGGGAGCTGTTTTTT. This encodes CASSLTSGYTGELFF.

This rearrangement joins TRBV28 to TRBJ2-1; a possible D gene is TRBD2 (7 bases). Germline V gene sequence: CDR1 MDHEN, CDR2 SYDVKM. Between the trimmed V and J ends, which lost 3 bases and 8 bases, there was a span of 17 bases. The CDR3 sequence is 15 residues long. CDR3 DNA sequence: TGTGCCAGCAGTTTCCCCGGGCGGGGGCTACATGAGCAGTTCTTC. Its translation is CASSFPGRGLHEQFF.

This clonotype was observed a handful of times. The chain joins TRBV12-3 or TRBV12-4 to TRBJ1-2, with 8 positions matching TRBD1. The CDR3 extends over 14 amino acids. The trim removed 0 bases at V and 5 bases at J, leaving 2 bases unmatched. This CDR3 reads CASSLAQGEYGYTF. CDR3 sequence (DNA): TGTGCCAGCAGTTTAGCACAGGGGGAATATGGCTACACCTTC.

This chain links TRBV12-3 or TRBV12-4 with TRBJ1-4; the D is unclear. CDR3 size: 11 residues. V lost 2 bases and J lost 8, with 3 bases in between. CDR3 sequence reads: CASSLWEKLFF. Written as DNA, the CDR3 is TGTGCCAGCAGTTTATGGGAAAAACTGTTTTTT.

This clonotype was observed a few times. The V gene is TRBV20-1, the J gene TRBJ2-2, with D maybe TRBD1 (6 bases). Germline CDR1 DFQATT, CDR2 SNEGSKA (reference sequence). V dropped 4 bases and J dropped 0 bases, with 9 bases sitting between them. The CDR3 contains 14 residues. The CDR3 sequence is CSAMRDTNTGELFF. The CDR3 nucleotides read TGCAGTGCTATGAGGGACACGAACACCGGGGAGCTGTTTTTT.

This chain links TRBV5-1 with TRBJ2-1; D not resolved. Trimming stripped 3 bases from V and 7 bases from J, with 14 bases between. Germline V gives CDR1 SGHRS, CDR2 YFSETQ. The CDR3 extends over 14 amino acids. CDR3 in DNA: TGCGCCAGCAGCTACCGGGTATCGGCAAATGAGCAGTTCTTC. This sequence encodes CASSYRVSANEQFF. The full variable domain, rest sourced from reference TRBV5-1 and TRBJ2-1, is KAGVTQTPRYLIKTRGQQVTLSCSPISGHRSVSWYQQTPGQGLQFLFEYFSETQRNKGNFPGRFSGRQFSNSRSEMNVSTLELGDSALYLCASSYRVSANEQFFGPGTRLTVL.

This clonotype was counted once. The chain combines TRBV29-1 with TRBJ2-3; either TRBD1 or TRBD2 may supply D (5 bases each). Germline values: CDR1 SQVTM, CDR2 ANQGSEA. The CDR3 consists of 15 residues. V gave up 0 bases and J gave up 0 bases, with 10 bases separating them. The CDR3 loop reads CSVEEGRTSTDTQYF. Written as DNA, the CDR3 is TGCAGCGTTGAAGAGGGACGTACTAGCACAGATACGCAGTATTTT.

A few counts support this clonotype. The chain couples TRBV7-9 to TRBJ2-1; tentatively, D is TRBD1 (6 bases). CDR3 length: 13 amino acids. V was trimmed by 7 bases and J by 7 bases, leaving 14 bases between them. Germline assignment: CDR1 SEHNR and CDR2 FQNEAQ (reference sequence). CDR3 protein: CASTRQEWNEQFF. Here the CDR3 DNA reads TGTGCCAGCACTCGACAGGAATGGAATGAGCAGTTCTTC.

The chain couples TRBV4-2 to TRBJ2-3, with TRBD2 identical over 8 bases. CDR3 size: 17 residues. Germline V gives CDR1 LGHNA, CDR2 YNFKEQ. V was pared by 2 bases and J by 4 bases, with 11 bases of the junction left unmatched. The CDR3 is CASSQWLLAGAADTQYF. CDR3 in DNA: TGTGCCAGCAGCCAATGGCTGCTAGCGGGTGCGGCAGATACGCAGTATTTT.

This chain uses TRBV6-5 with TRBJ1-6; D gene unclear. CDR1 is MNHEY and CDR2 is SVGAGI in the germline V gene. This CDR3 region has 15 residues. The V end lost 0 bases, the J end lost 7 bases, and 10 bases lay between the germline ends. In nucleotides, the CDR3 is TGTGCCAGCAGTTACTCGAACACCGCGAATTCACCCCTCCACTTT. Translated, it gives CASSYSNTANSPLHF.

The V and J genes are TRBV29-1 and TRBJ2-1; tentative D call: TRBD2 (5 bases). The CDR3 runs to 12 residues. Trimming pared 3 bases from V and 8 bases from J, leaving 11 bases between. Germline V gene sequence: CDR1 SQVTM, CDR2 ANQGSEA. CDR3: CSVEEAAYEQFF. Written as DNA, the CDR3 is TGCAGCGTTGAGGAGGCGGCCTATGAGCAGTTCTTC.

This clonotype was detected only a few times. This chain links TRBV7-2 with TRBJ2-1, with 10 bases matching TRBD2. The CDR3 runs to 14 residues. The germline V gene has CDR1 SGHTA and CDR2 FQGNSA. The V and J ends lost 5 bases and 13 bases, in that order; junction bases with no gene match: 11. CDR3 bases: TGTGCCAGCAGCCCCGTTGTTAGCGGGGGGTTCCAGTTCTTC. Its translation: CASSPVVSGGFQFF.

The gene calls are TRBV27 and TRBJ2-1; no clear D gene. CDR1 is MNHEY, CDR2 SMNVEV, per germline (reference sequence). V dropped 2 bases and J dropped 9 bases, with 17 bases sitting between them. This CDR3 is 15 amino acids long. CDR3 nucleotide sequence: TGTGCCAGCAGTTTACTCCGAACAAGACCCTTTGAGCAGTTCTTC. This translates into CASSLLRTRPFEQFF.

This chain links TRBV20-1 with TRBJ2-7; TRBD1 or TRBD2 may be the D gene (6 bases each). The CDR3 length is 17 residues. V was trimmed by 2 bases and J by 2 bases, leaving 22 bases between them. Germline V gene data show CDR1 as DFQATT and CDR2 as SNEGSKA (reference sequence). The CDR3 loop reads CSARTLTGFGGTYEQYF. The CDR3 DNA reads as TGCAGTGCTAGAACCTTAACAGGGTTCGGGGGTACCTACGAGCAGTACTTC.

The V and J genes are TRBV10-3 and TRBJ2-6; no clear D gene. CDR1 ENHRY and CDR2 SYGVKD come from the germline V gene. V was pared by 8 bases and J by 0 bases, with 14 bases between. The CDR3 spans 16 residues. Here the CDR3 reads CAIAPLTNSGANVLTF. The CDR3 DNA reads TGTGCCATCGCTCCTCTAACGAACTCTGGGGCCAACGTCCTGACTTTC.

The chain is built from TRBV7-2 and TRBJ1-5, with D perhaps matching TRBD1 (5 bases). Germline values: CDR1 SGHTA, CDR2 FQGNSA. Trimming cost V 1 base and J 7 bases, with 14 bases left between them. The CDR3 totals 15 residues. The chain's CDR3 is CASSLDQGPWQPQHF. In nucleotides, the CDR3 is TGTGCCAGCAGCTTAGATCAGGGCCCTTGGCAGCCCCAGCATTTT.

The J gene is TRBJ2-7, the V gene TRBV6-1, with D possibly matching TRBD1 (5 bases). In germline, CDR1 is MNHNS, CDR2 SASEGT. Trimming cost V 7 bases and J 1 base, with 14 bases left between them. There are 14 residues in the CDR3. The DNA for the CDR3 is TGTGCCAGCACCGAGACAGATCCGTCCTACGAGCAGTACTTC. It is translated as CASTETDPSYEQYF.